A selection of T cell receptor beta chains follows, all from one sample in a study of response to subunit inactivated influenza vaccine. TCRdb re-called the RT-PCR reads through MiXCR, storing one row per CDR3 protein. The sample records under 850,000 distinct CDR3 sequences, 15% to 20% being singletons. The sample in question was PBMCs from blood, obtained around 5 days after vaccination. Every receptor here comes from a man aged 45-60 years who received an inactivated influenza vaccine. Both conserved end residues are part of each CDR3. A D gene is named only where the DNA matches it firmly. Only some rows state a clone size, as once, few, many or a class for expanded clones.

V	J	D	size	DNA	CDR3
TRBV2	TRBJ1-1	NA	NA	TGTGCCAGCAGACAAGAGGGATACACTGAAGCTTTCTTT	CASRQEGYTEAFF
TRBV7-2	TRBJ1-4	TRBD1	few	TGTGCCAGCAGCTCGTCCGGGACAGGGTTCCATAATGAAAAACTGTTTTTT	CASSSSGTGFHNEKLFF
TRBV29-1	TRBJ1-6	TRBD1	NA	TGCAGCGTTGATTGGGACAGGGGGCTTGAAAATTCACCCCTCCACTTT	CSVDWDRGLENSPLHF
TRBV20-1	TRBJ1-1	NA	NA	TGCAGTGCTAGAGTGCTTGCTGGGGGCACTGAAGCTTTCTTT	CSARVLAGGTEAFF
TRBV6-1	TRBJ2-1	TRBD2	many	TGTGCCAGCAGGCTACGAGGGACTAGCGGAATCAATGAGCAGTTCTTC	CASRLRGTSGINEQFF
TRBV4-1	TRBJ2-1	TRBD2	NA	TGCGCCAGCAGCCAAGTTTTACTAGCGGACTACAATGAGCAGTTCTTC	CASSQVLLADYNEQFF
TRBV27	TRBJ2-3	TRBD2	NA	TGTGCCAGCAGTACCCCCGCTAGCGGGAATCCTAAAGATACGCAGTATTTT	CASSTPASGNPKDTQYF
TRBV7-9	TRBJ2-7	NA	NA	TGTGCCAGCAGCTCTTACAGCGATGAACCCTACGAGCAGTACTTC	CASSSYSDEPYEQYF
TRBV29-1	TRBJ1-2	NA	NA	TGCAGCGCCCGGGAACGGGGCGGCTACACCTTC	CSARERGGYTF
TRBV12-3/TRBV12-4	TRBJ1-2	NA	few	TGTGCCAGCAGTTTGAGCGCAGGCGGCTACACCTTC	CASSLSAGGYTF
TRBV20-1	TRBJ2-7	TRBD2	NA	TGCAGTGCTGGGGTCGGGGGGGATTCCTACGAGCAGTACTTC	CSAGVGGDSYEQYF
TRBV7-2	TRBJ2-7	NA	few	TGTGCCAGCAGCCAAAGGTGGTACGAGCAGTACTTC	CASSQRWYEQYF